These 26 T cell receptor beta chains share one sample of origin, sequenced in a study of T cells in tuberculosis. Only in-frame clones appear in the TCRdb table, and some are missing; sequencing was by immunoSEQ multiplex PCR. Altogether 30,000 or so clones are present, around 89% being singletons, with the ten largest covering about 6.5%. Sequenced: PBMCs. The origin of the receptors is a donor aged 10 to 29 with latent tuberculosis or without tuberculosis infection.

CDR3 sequence reads: CASSLDWSGRTGGYTF. CDR3 DNA: TGTGCCAGCAGCTTAGATTGGTCCGGGAGGACTGGTGGCTACACCTTC. This rearrangement joins TRBV7-2 to TRBJ1-2; no definite D call. The germline CDR1 and CDR2 sequences are SGHTA and FQGNSA. The V end lost 1 base, the J end lost 7 bases, and 19 bases lay between the germline ends. This CDR3 is 16 amino acids long.

This chain connects TRBV15 to TRBJ2-3; no reliable D call. The CDR3 loop spans 12 amino acids. Looked up from germline, CDR1 is LNHNV and CDR2 is YYDKDF (reference sequence). Trimming removed 3 bases at V and 5 bases at J, with 6 bases between. The CDR3 DNA reads as TGTGCCACCAGCAGGGGCATAGATACGCAGTATTTT. Translating gives CATSRGIDTQYF.

The chain is built from TRBV27 and TRBJ2-4, with 7 nucleotides matching TRBD2. The CDR3 extends over 14 amino acids. The germline V gene has CDR1 MNHEY and CDR2 SMNVEV (reference sequence). V was clipped by 0 bases and J by 8 bases; unmatched bases: 4. CDR3 nucleotides: TGTGCCAGCAGTTTATCGAGGACTAGTCACATTCAGTACTTC. As protein: CASSLSRTSHIQYF.

This chain uses TRBV19 with TRBJ1-4; 7 nucleotides match TRBD1. The CDR3 runs to 16 residues. The germline gives CDR1 LNHDA, CDR2 SQIVND (reference sequence). The V and J ends lost 4 bases and 5 bases, in that order; junction bases with no gene match: 10. The CDR3 bases are TGTGCCAGTAGTACGAGACAGGGACAGAAGAATGAAAAACTGTTTTTT. Translating it yields CASSTRQGQKNEKLFF.

This clone has a single count. The V call is TRBV6-5, the J call TRBJ1-1; possibly TRBD1 for D (5 bases). There are 14 residues in the CDR3. Trimming took 8 bases from V and 6 from J, leaving 19 bases between them. Germline V gene data show CDR1 as MNHEY and CDR2 as SVGAGI. The CDR3 spells CASGVGEGRAEAFF. For the CDR3, the DNA is TGTGCCAGCGGTGTGGGGGAGGGAAGGGCTGAAGCTTTCTTT.

The chain uses TRBV21-1 and TRBJ1-3. TRBV21-1 is marked as a pseudogene. The CDR3 runs 15 residues. As DNA, the CDR3 is TGTGCCCCCCCGAGGGCCAGCCTCTCTGGAAACACCATATATTTT. Protein: CAPPRASLSGNTIYF.

J is TRBJ1-2 and V is TRBV28; D is possibly TRBD1 (5 bases). Germline V gene sequence: CDR1 MDHEN, CDR2 SYDVKM. Trimming cost V 2 bases and J 10 bases, with 8 bases left between them. The CDR3 sequence is 11 residues long. This CDR3 reads CASSLGGAYTF. Written as DNA, the CDR3 is TGTGCCAGCAGTTTAGGAGGGGCCTACACCTTC.

The chain has TRBV20-1 and TRBJ2-3; no reliable D call. Trimming left V 7 bases short and J 4 bases short, with 9 bases between. CDR1 DFQATT and CDR2 SNEGSKA come from the germline V gene (reference sequence). The CDR3 has 11 residues. CDR3 protein: CSGSEADTQYF. The CDR3 coding sequence is TGCAGTGGTAGTGAGGCAGATACGCAGTATTTT.

This clone was counted a single time. This chain links TRBV27 with TRBJ1-4; a weak D match, TRBD1 (5 bases). The CDR3 is 14 amino acids. Per the germline V gene, CDR1 is MNHEY and CDR2 is SMNVEV (reference sequence). V lost 2 bases to trimming and J lost 8 bases, with 12 bases between them. For the CDR3, the DNA is TGTGCCAGCAGTTTAATAGGACGGGGGGAAAAACTGTTTTTT. It yields the protein CASSLIGRGEKLFF. The full variable domain, in which reference TRBV27 and TRBJ1-4 provide the parts outside the CDR3, is EAQVTQNPRYLITVTGKKLTVTCSQNMNHEYMSWYRQDPGLGLRQIYYSMNVEVTDKGDVPEGYKVSRKEKRNFPLILESPSPNQTSLYFCASSLIGRGEKLFFGSGTQLSVL.

The chain combines TRBV9 with TRBJ2-3; 10 nucleotides line up with TRBD2. This CDR3 spans 17 amino acids. The V gene's germline CDR1 is SGDLS and CDR2 YYNGEE. V shed 3 bases and J 12 bases; nucleotides not matched to a gene: 19. The CDR3 reads CASSAQPPGLAPYPQYF. Here the CDR3 DNA reads TGTGCCAGCAGCGCGCAACCCCCGGGACTAGCGCCATACCCCCAGTATTTT. Based on the CDR3 plus reference TRBV9 and TRBJ2-3, the full variable domain is DSGVTQTPKHLITATGQRVTLRCSPRSGDLSVYWYQQSLDQGLQFLIQYYNGEERAKGNILERFSAQQFPDLHSELNLSSLELGDSALYFCASSAQPPGLAPYPQYFGPGTRLTVL.

The CDR3 sequence: CASLWAGGNNEQFF. CDR3 DNA sequence: TGTGCCAGCCTATGGGCGGGGGGGAACAATGAGCAGTTCTTC. V and J are TRBV5-4 and TRBJ2-1, with 9 nucleotides matching TRBD2. The CDR3 has 14 amino acids. Per germline, CDR1 SGHNT and CDR2 YYREEE (reference sequence). Trimming at V came to 7 bases and at J to 5 bases, leaving 7 bases not matched to a gene.

This clone was observed a single time. The chain joins TRBV6-5 to TRBJ2-3; a possible D gene is TRBD2 (5 bases). CDR1 MNHEY and CDR2 SVGAGI come from the germline V gene. Trimming removed 5 bases from V and 2 bases from J, with 14 bases in between. The CDR3 is made up of 15 amino acids. The CDR3 loop reads CASSLGLRDTDTQYF. The DNA of the CDR3 is TGTGCCAGCAGTCTCGGACTGAGAGACACAGATACGCAGTATTTT.

In DNA, the CDR3 is TGTGCCAGCAGCTGCCGGAAGGGGCTGTTGCGAAAAAATGAGCAGTTCTTC. This gives the protein CASSCRKGLLRKNEQFF. The chain uses TRBV21-1 and TRBJ2-1; the DNA was not used to check the table's D call, TRBD1. TRBV21-1 is a pseudogene locus. The CDR3 spans 17 residues.

This clone was counted only a few times. The chain employs TRBV9 and TRBJ2-2, with a weak D call TRBD2 (5 bases). Looked up from germline, CDR1 is SGDLS and CDR2 is YYNGEE. The V end was cut by 3 bases, the J end by 7 bases, with 13 bases between. The CDR3 is 14 residues long. CDR3 in DNA: TGTGCCAGCAGCGCGGAGGCGGGCAACGGGGAGCTGTTTTTT. Its protein product is CASSAEAGNGELFF. The full variable domain, in which reference TRBV9 and TRBJ2-2 provide the parts outside the CDR3, is DSGVTQTPKHLITATGQRVTLRCSPRSGDLSVYWYQQSLDQGLQFLIQYYNGEERAKGNILERFSAQQFPDLHSELNLSSLELGDSALYFCASSAEAGNGELFFGEGSRLTVL.

The chain links TRBV5-1 to TRBJ2-1; possibly TRBD1 for D (6 bases). V was cut by 4 bases and J by 7 bases, with 9 bases left in between. CDR1 is SGHRS, CDR2 YFSETQ, per germline. The CDR3 loop spans 12 amino acids. The DNA of the CDR3 is TGCGCCAGCAGCATACAGGGTAATGAGCAGTTCTTC. Residues: CASSIQGNEQFF.

V and J are TRBV7-8 and TRBJ2-7; 12 bases align to TRBD1. This CDR3 contains 13 residues. With 6 bases clipped from V and 7 bases from J, the junction kept 4 bases outside the gene matches. CDR1 and CDR2 (germline): SGHVS, FQNEAQ. The CDR3 loop reads CASRGQGAGEQYF. The CDR3, as DNA: TGTGCCAGCAGGGGACAGGGGGCAGGAGAGCAGTACTTC.

This clone occurred once. V gene TRBV29-1 combines with J gene TRBJ2-2; 14 bases are a match to TRBD2. V shed 7 bases, J shed 0 bases, and the junction held 7 bases outside the gene matches. This CDR3 has 17 residues. Germline loops: CDR1 SQVTM, CDR2 ANQGSEA. The CDR3 DNA reads TGCAGCGCCGGGGGACTAGCGGGGGCCACGAACACCGGGGAGCTGTTTTTT. It codes for CSAGGLAGATNTGELFF.

The V call is TRBV10-3, the J call TRBJ2-1; the D gene is possibly TRBD2 (6 bases). V lost 6 bases and J lost 9, with 15 bases in between. The length of the CDR3 is 13 residues. Germline assignment: CDR1 ENHRY and CDR2 SYGVKD. The CDR3 loop reads CAISPTARGEQFF. Written as DNA, the CDR3 is TGTGCCATCAGCCCGACGGCGCGGGGTGAGCAGTTCTTC.

The chain employs TRBV2 and TRBJ1-2; TRBD1 matches 11 bases. CDR1 is SNHLY, CDR2 FYNNEI, per germline. Losses at the gene ends were 6 bases for V and 5 bases for J; bases not matched to a gene: 5. CDR3 length: 14 residues. The CDR3 DNA sequence: TGTGCCAGCAGGGGGACAGGGGGACCTTATGGCTACACCTTC. Translating gives CASRGTGGPYGYTF.

The rearrangement links TRBV9 to TRBJ2-7; 9 nucleotides match TRBD1. The CDR3 extends over 15 amino acids. Looked up from germline, CDR1 is SGDLS and CDR2 is YYNGEE. V shed 0 bases, J shed 7 bases, and the junction held 8 bases outside the gene matches. This chain's CDR3 is CASSVATAGTGEQYF. The CDR3, as DNA: TGTGCCAGCAGCGTAGCTACCGCCGGGACAGGGGAGCAGTACTTC.

The chain couples TRBV7-8 to TRBJ2-3; a weak D match, TRBD2 (6 bases). Germline V lookup: CDR1 SGHVS, CDR2 FQNEAQ. The CDR3 loop spans 16 amino acids. Trimming removed 5 bases at V and 0 bases at J, with 15 bases between. CDR3 sequence (DNA): TGTGCCAGCAGCCCGGGCGGGGTAACTAGCACAGATACGCAGTATTTT. It translates to CASSPGGVTSTDTQYF.

J is TRBJ2-3 and V is TRBV7-9; TRBD2 might be the D (6 bases). The CDR3 extends over 16 amino acids. Between the trimmed V and J ends, which lost 5 bases and 2 bases, there was a span of 17 bases. Germline CDR1 and CDR2: SEHNR and FQNEAQ (reference sequence). The CDR3 loop reads CASSRRDSSSTDTQYF. The CDR3 coding sequence is TGTGCCAGCAGCCGCAGGGACTCTTCTTCCACAGATACGCAGTATTTT.

This chain links TRBV4-1 with TRBJ1-4; D is unclear. The CDR3 covers 14 residues. The V end lost 3 bases, the J end lost 6 bases, and 11 bases lay between the germline ends. Germline CDR1 is MGHRA and CDR2 is YSYEKL. Here the CDR3 reads CASSHPDLDEKLFF. CDR3 DNA: TGCGCCAGCAGCCACCCCGACTTGGATGAAAAACTGTTTTTT.

The chain joins TRBV10-3 to TRBJ1-1; tentatively, D is TRBD1 (5 bases). Per the germline V gene, CDR1 is ENHRY and CDR2 is SYGVKD. The CDR3 is 14 residues long. V was cut by 4 bases and J by 5 bases, with 14 bases left in between. CDR3 sequence reads: CAISGRQSPTEAFF. The CDR3 region has the DNA TGTGCCATCAGTGGGCGACAGTCCCCTACTGAAGCTTTCTTT.

This clone was observed a few times. The rearrangement links TRBV9 to TRBJ2-2; the D gene is possibly TRBD1 (5 bases). Trimming removed 3 bases at V and 5 bases at J, with 14 bases between. The germline V gene has CDR1 SGDLS and CDR2 YYNGEE. CDR3 size: 15 residues. For the CDR3, the DNA is TGTGCCAGCAGCGCAGGTGTACAGGTGACCGGGGAGCTGTTTTTT. It translates to CASSAGVQVTGELFF. The full variable domain, with the rest looked up from reference TRBV9 and TRBJ2-2, is DSGVTQTPKHLITATGQRVTLRCSPRSGDLSVYWYQQSLDQGLQFLIQYYNGEERAKGNILERFSAQQFPDLHSELNLSSLELGDSALYFCASSAGVQVTGELFFGEGSRLTVL.

This chain joins TRBV19 and TRBJ2-2, with 7 bases lining up with TRBD1. The CDR3 extends over 16 amino acids. The germline V gene has CDR1 LNHDA and CDR2 SQIVND (reference sequence). The ends lost 5 bases at V and 0 bases at J; junction bases unmatched: 6. The CDR3 loop is CASSHLDRTNTGELFF. CDR3 coding DNA: TGTGCCAGTAGTCATTTGGACAGGACGAACACCGGGGAGCTGTTTTTT.